One and the same sample provided the 30 T cell receptor beta chains below, sequenced in a study of T cell responses to AZD1222 COVID-19 vaccine. Clones were sequenced by immunoSEQ multiplex PCR, and TCRdb holds only the in-frame ones, with some missing. Among around 150,000 clones listed, roughly 90% were seen once. The material sequenced was peripheral blood, taken 28 days after the second AZD1222 dose. The receptors were sampled from an adult who received the AZD1222 COVID-19 vaccine.

This sequence joins TRBV15 and TRBJ1-1; 8 bases are shared with TRBD1. This CDR3 region has 13 residues. V dropped 8 bases and J dropped 1; count of bases not matched to a gene: 3. From germline, CDR1 is LNHNV and CDR2 YYDKDF (reference sequence). CDR3 nucleotide sequence: TGTGCCACCCGGACAGGGACGAACACTGAAGCTTTCTTT. Encoded protein: CATRTGTNTEAFF.

The chain carries TRBV11-3 and TRBJ1-6; TRBD1 matches at 7 bases. V was clipped by 5 bases and J by 6 bases; unmatched bases: 4. The CDR3 loop spans 14 amino acids. Germline CDR1 is SGHNT and CDR2 is YENEEA. The CDR3 protein is CASSEQGPNSPLHF. CDR3 coding DNA: TGTGCCAGCAGCGAACAGGGGCCTAATTCACCCCTCCACTTT.

CDR3 coding DNA: TGTGCCAGCAGCTCTTCGACAGGTCCTCAGCCCCAGCATTTT. Its protein is CASSSSTGPQPQHF. The chain has TRBV7-9 and TRBJ1-5; maybe TRBD1 (6 bases). Per germline, CDR1 SEHNR and CDR2 FQNEAQ (reference sequence). The CDR3 has 14 amino acids. V lost 4 bases and J 6 bases, leaving 13 bases between the germline ends.

V is TRBV5-1 and J is TRBJ1-1, with 8 bases that match TRBD1. J was trimmed by 1 base and V by 5 bases; bases with no gene match: 1. The CDR3 covers 13 residues. Germline V lookup: CDR1 SGHRS, CDR2 YFSETQ. The DNA of the CDR3 is TGCGCCAGCAGGGGGACAGGGAACACTGAAGCTTTCTTT. Protein: CASRGTGNTEAFF. Looking up the rest from reference TRBV5-1 and TRBJ1-1 gives the full variable domain: KAGVTQTPRYLIKTRGQQVTLSCSPISGHRSVSWYQQTPGQGLQFLFEYFSETQRNKGNFPGRFSGRQFSNSRSEMNVSTLELGDSALYLCASRGTGNTEAFFGQGTRLTVV.

This rearrangement joins TRBV2 to TRBJ1-5, with a tentative D call TRBD1 (6 bases). Germline V gives CDR1 SNHLY, CDR2 FYNNEI. The ends were cut back, 4 bases at V and 9 bases at J, with 16 bases in the middle. The CDR3 totals 14 residues. CDR3 in amino acids: CASSGGGSRSPQHF. The CDR3 DNA reads TGTGCCAGCAGTGGGGGGGGCAGCCGTTCGCCCCAGCATTTT.

The rearrangement uses TRBV27 and TRBJ1-1; no clear D. The germline V gene encodes CDR1 MNHEY and CDR2 SMNVEV (reference sequence). V was shortened by 10 bases and J by 4 bases, with 16 bases between the two germline ends. The CDR3 spans 13 residues. In nucleotides, the CDR3 is TGTGCCACCTTCCGTCGCGTTGGCACTGAAGCTTTCTTT. Amino acids: CATFRRVGTEAFF.

V gene TRBV30 combines with J gene TRBJ2-6; the match to TRBD2 covers 7 bases. The CDR3 totals 17 residues. After removal of 8 bases from V and 4 bases from J, the junction contained 17 bases not matched to a gene. In germline, CDR1 is GTSNPN, CDR2 SVGIG (reference sequence). CDR3 loop: CAGSSLRGSGGANVLTF. DNA for the CDR3: TGTGCCGGGTCGTCTCTGCGGGGGAGTGGGGGGGCCAACGTCCTGACTTTC.

In its sample, this clone was seen once. The chain links TRBV30 to TRBJ1-6; D gene ambiguous. V was shortened by 3 bases and J by 0 bases, with 15 bases between the two germline ends. CDR3 size: 17 residues. Germline V gives CDR1 GTSNPN, CDR2 SVGIG (reference sequence). Written as DNA, the CDR3 is TGTGCCTGGAGCCCGGCCAGGACGAGCTCCTATAATTCACCCCTCCACTTT. Encoded protein: CAWSPARTSSYNSPLHF.

The gene calls are TRBV7-9 and TRBJ1-3; D uncertain. The CDR3 covers 15 residues. In germline, CDR1 is SEHNR, CDR2 FQNEAQ (reference sequence). The V and J ends lost 2 bases and 0 bases respectively, with 8 bases between them. The CDR3 sequence is CASSLKQFSGNTIYF. In DNA form, the CDR3 reads TGTGCCAGCAGCTTAAAACAGTTCTCTGGAAACACCATATATTTT.

This chain joins TRBV7-9 and TRBJ2-2; no reliable D call. The CDR3 loop spans 16 amino acids. Per the germline V gene, CDR1 is SEHNR and CDR2 is FQNEAQ (reference sequence). Trimming took off 0 bases at V and 0 bases at J, with 8 bases between the two ends. The CDR3 DNA sequence: TGTGCCAGCAGCTTAGCAAGAGGCGCGAACACCGGGGAGCTGTTTTTT. It specifies CASSLARGANTGELFF.

The V gene is TRBV4-3, the J gene TRBJ1-2; no clear D gene. Germline assignment: CDR1 LGHNA and CDR2 YSLEER. V dropped 0 bases and J dropped 4 bases, with 12 bases sitting between them. This CDR3 is 15 amino acids long. The CDR3 bases are TGCGCCAGCAGCCAAGATGATGCCCCGGGCTATGGCTACACCTTC. As protein: CASSQDDAPGYGYTF.

This clone was detected only once. Other DNA sequences in the sample encode the same CDR3. This chain connects TRBV12-3 or TRBV12-4 to TRBJ1-5; 8 bases line up with TRBD1. CDR3 length equals 13 residues. V shed 6 bases and J 7 bases; nucleotides not matched to a gene: 5. The CDR3 region has the DNA TGTGCCAGCAGCCAGGGGGCGGGACAGCCCCAGCATTTT. Translating gives CASSQGAGQPQHF.

The chain uses TRBV27 and TRBJ2-6; 7 nucleotides align to TRBD2. Trimming at V came to 8 bases and at J to 0 bases, leaving 4 bases not matched to a gene. This CDR3 has 15 residues. Germline CDR1 and CDR2: MNHEY and SMNVEV (reference sequence). The chain's CDR3 is CASGGVSSGANVLTF. The CDR3 DNA reads TGTGCCAGCGGGGGGGTAAGCTCTGGGGCCAACGTCCTGACTTTC. Combining the CDR3 with reference TRBV27 and TRBJ2-6 gives the whole variable domain EAQVTQNPRYLITVTGKKLTVTCSQNMNHEYMSWYRQDPGLGLRQIYYSMNVEVTDKGDVPEGYKVSRKEKRNFPLILESPSPNQTSLYFCASGGVSSGANVLTFGAGSRLTVL.

The gene calls are TRBV10-3 and TRBJ2-3; possibly TRBD1 for D (5 bases). CDR1 is ENHRY and CDR2 is SYGVKD in the germline V gene. Trimming shortened V by 0 bases and J by 4 bases, and 8 bases separated the two germline ends. The CDR3 totals 14 residues. CDR3 nucleotides: TGTGCCATCAGTGAGTCCTTGGGGCCAGATACGCAGTATTTT. It encodes CAISESLGPDTQYF.

This clone has a count of ten or more. The chain combines TRBV6-5 with TRBJ1-2; a weak D match, TRBD1 (6 bases). The V gene's germline CDR1 is MNHEY and CDR2 SVGAGI. The CDR3 is 12 residues long. Trimming removed 4 bases from V and 6 bases from J, with 9 bases in between. Here the CDR3 reads CASSSQGHGYTF. In nucleotides, the CDR3 is TGTGCCAGCAGTTCTCAGGGGCATGGCTACACCTTC.

This clone was detected a few times. The chain uses TRBV29-1 and TRBJ1-2; the D gene is possibly TRBD1 (5 bases). The CDR3 runs 13 residues. In germline, CDR1 is SQVTM, CDR2 ANQGSEA. The germline V and J ends were trimmed by 6 bases and 2 bases, with 13 bases remaining between them. The CDR3 spells CSVWTSQNYGYTF. In DNA, the CDR3 is TGCAGCGTGTGGACATCCCAGAACTATGGCTACACCTTC.

The chain links TRBV7-9 to TRBJ2-5, with TRBD1 as a possible D gene (6 bases). V lost 6 bases and J 3 bases, leaving 8 bases between the germline ends. Germline V gene data show CDR1 as SEHNR and CDR2 as FQNEAQ (reference sequence). The CDR3 contains 12 residues. The CDR3 spells CASSYREETQYF. The CDR3 nucleotides are TGTGCCAGCAGTTACAGGGAAGAGACCCAGTACTTC.

The chain is built from TRBV4-1 and TRBJ1-2; no firm D call. The V end was cut by 4 bases, the J end by 3 bases, with 15 bases between. The CDR3 is made up of 15 amino acids. From germline, CDR1 is MGHRA and CDR2 YSYEKL. CDR3 sequence: CASSPVFRADYGYTF. The CDR3 nucleotides read TGCGCCAGCAGCCCTGTGTTCCGGGCGGACTATGGCTACACCTTC.

The chain couples TRBV27 to TRBJ1-5, with D tentatively TRBD1 (5 bases). V was clipped by 3 bases and J by 6 bases, with 18 bases between them. Germline CDR1 reads MNHEY; CDR2 reads SMNVEV (reference sequence). The CDR3 sequence is 16 residues long. The CDR3, as DNA: TGTGCCAGCAGTTTGTCGACCGGGGGAAGGAGTCAGCCCCAGCATTTT. Translating gives CASSLSTGGRSQPQHF.

The rearrangement uses TRBV7-9 and TRBJ1-1; perhaps TRBD1 as D (6 bases). The CDR3 covers 14 residues. Germline V lookup: CDR1 SEHNR, CDR2 FQNEAQ (reference sequence). The V end lost 4 bases, the J end lost 5 bases, and 14 bases lay between the germline ends. CDR3 DNA: TGTGCCAGCAGCTGGGGTCAGGGGAAAACTGAAGCTTTCTTT. Translated, it gives CASSWGQGKTEAFF.

The V call is TRBV24-1, the J call TRBJ1-2; TRBD1 might be the D (5 bases). The CDR3 loop spans 10 amino acids. V was cut by 10 bases and J by 8 bases, with 10 bases left in between. Germline lookup yields CDR1 KGHDR and CDR2 SFDVKD. This CDR3 is CATGARGYTF. The CDR3 region has the DNA TGTGCCACAGGGGCTCGAGGCTACACCTTC.

The chain links TRBV19 to TRBJ1-2, with D tentatively TRBD1 (6 bases). The CDR3 has 15 amino acids. V was pared by 7 bases and J by 4 bases, with 19 bases between. CDR1 is LNHDA and CDR2 is SQIVND in the germline V gene (reference sequence). Written as DNA, the CDR3 is TGTGCCAGTATAAACACCAAGGACAGTTTCTATGGCTACACCTTC. It translates to CASINTKDSFYGYTF.

The chain joins TRBV2 to TRBJ2-3; 10 bases are shared with TRBD2. CDR3 length equals 15 residues. CDR1 SNHLY and CDR2 FYNNEI come from the germline V gene. V gave up 7 bases and J gave up 7 bases; unmatched junction bases: 11. The CDR3 sequence is CASTAFLAGGNTQYF. In nucleotides, the CDR3 is TGTGCCAGCACGGCTTTCTTAGCGGGGGGAAATACGCAGTATTTT.

As DNA, the CDR3 is TGTGCCACCAGGGGGACAGGGGGAGAGCAGTTCTTC. Translated: CATRGTGGEQFF. The rearrangement links TRBV24-1 to TRBJ2-1; 11 positions match TRBD1. The CDR3 sequence is 12 residues long. J gave up 10 bases and V 7 bases, and 2 bases lay outside the gene matches. The germline V gene encodes CDR1 KGHDR and CDR2 SFDVKD.

The chain uses TRBV6-5 and TRBJ1-2; D remains ambiguous. The CDR3 length is 15 residues. Germline lookup yields CDR1 MNHEY and CDR2 SVGAGI. V was shortened by 5 bases and J by 3 bases, with 16 bases between the two germline ends. The CDR3 spells CASSRTGRTDYGYTF. CDR3 DNA sequence: TGTGCCAGCAGTCGGACGGGCCGGACCGACTATGGCTACACCTTC.

V gene TRBV7-9 combines with J gene TRBJ2-7; 7 positions agree with TRBD2. CDR1 SEHNR and CDR2 FQNEAQ come from the germline V gene (reference sequence). The CDR3 has 16 amino acids. J lost 2 bases, V lost 3 bases, and 10 bases had no gene match. The CDR3 DNA is TGTGCCAGCAGCTTTATGAGCGGGGTTGACACCTACGAGCAGTACTTC. It translates to CASSFMSGVDTYEQYF.

The chain couples TRBV27 to TRBJ1-3, with D tentatively TRBD1 (5 bases). V dropped 5 bases and J dropped 7 bases, with 18 bases sitting between them. CDR1 MNHEY and CDR2 SMNVEV come from the germline V gene (reference sequence). This CDR3 spans 15 amino acids. CDR3 amino acids: CASSPLRQGWNTIYF. The CDR3 nucleotides read TGTGCCAGCAGTCCCCTTCGGCAGGGTTGGAACACCATATATTTT.

The chain is built from TRBV7-8 and TRBJ1-3; tentatively, D is TRBD1 (5 bases). The ends were cut back, 4 bases at V and 9 bases at J, with 10 bases in the middle. The CDR3 consists of 12 residues. The germline V gene encodes CDR1 SGHVS and CDR2 FQNEAQ. CDR3 region: CASSSPGGTIYF. The CDR3 coding sequence is TGTGCCAGCAGCTCTCCCGGGGGCACCATATATTTT.

This clone occurred once. The chain recombines TRBV30 with TRBJ1-2; D ambiguous. This CDR3 spans 13 amino acids. Germline V gene data show CDR1 as GTSNPN and CDR2 as SVGIG (reference sequence). Deletions cut 3 bases from V and 2 bases from J, with 10 bases between. The DNA for the CDR3 is TGTGCCTGGAGCATGGAAAGAAACTATGGCTACACCTTC. This gives the protein CAWSMERNYGYTF.

The chain carries TRBV4-1 and TRBJ2-1; D possibly corresponds to TRBD1 (5 bases). V was pared by 4 bases and J by 1 base, with 17 bases between. This CDR3 is 17 amino acids long. CDR1 and CDR2 from the germline V gene are MGHRA and YSYEKL. CDR3 in DNA: TGCGCCAGCAGCCCCCTTGGCAGGGCCCCTTCCTACAATGAGCAGTTCTTC. It is translated as CASSPLGRAPSYNEQFF.